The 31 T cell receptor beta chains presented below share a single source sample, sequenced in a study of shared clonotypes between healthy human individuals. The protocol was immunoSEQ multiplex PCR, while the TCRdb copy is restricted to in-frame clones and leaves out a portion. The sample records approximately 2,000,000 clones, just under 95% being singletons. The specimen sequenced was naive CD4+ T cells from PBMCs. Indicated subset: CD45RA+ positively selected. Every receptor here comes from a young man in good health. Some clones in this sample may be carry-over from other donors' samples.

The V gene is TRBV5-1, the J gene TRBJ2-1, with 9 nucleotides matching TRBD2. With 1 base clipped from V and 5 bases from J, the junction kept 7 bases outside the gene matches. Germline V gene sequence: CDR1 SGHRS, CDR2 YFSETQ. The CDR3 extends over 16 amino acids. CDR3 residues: CASSLQAGGTNNEQFF. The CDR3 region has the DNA TGCGCCAGCAGCTTGCAAGCGGGAGGCACTAACAATGAGCAGTTCTTC.

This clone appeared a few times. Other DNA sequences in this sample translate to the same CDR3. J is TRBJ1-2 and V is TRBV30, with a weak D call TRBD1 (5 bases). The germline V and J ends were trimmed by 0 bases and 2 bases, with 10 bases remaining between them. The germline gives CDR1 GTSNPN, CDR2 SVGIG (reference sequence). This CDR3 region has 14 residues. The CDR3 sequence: CAWSVPGRNYGYTF. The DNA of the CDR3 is TGTGCCTGGAGTGTACCAGGGAGGAACTATGGCTACACCTTC. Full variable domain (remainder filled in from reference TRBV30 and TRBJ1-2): SQTIHQWPATLVQPVGSPLSLECTVEGTSNPNLYWYRQAAGRGLQLLFYSVGIGQISSEVPQNLSASRPQDRQFILSSKKLLLSDSGFYLCAWSVPGRNYGYTFGSGTRLTVV.

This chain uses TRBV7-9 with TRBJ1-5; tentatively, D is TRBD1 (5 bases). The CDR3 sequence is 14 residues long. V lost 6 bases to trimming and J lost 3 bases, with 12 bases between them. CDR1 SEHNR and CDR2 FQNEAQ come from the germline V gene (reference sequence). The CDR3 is CASSGGPLNQPQHF. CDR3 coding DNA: TGTGCCAGCAGTGGGGGACCCCTCAATCAGCCCCAGCATTTT. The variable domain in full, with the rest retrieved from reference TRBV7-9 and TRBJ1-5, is DTGVSQNPRHKITKRGQNVTFRCDPISEHNRLYWYRQTLGQGPEFLTYFQNEAQLEKSRLLSDRFSAERPKGSFSTLEIQRTEQGDSAMYLCASSGGPLNQPQHFGDGTRLSIL.

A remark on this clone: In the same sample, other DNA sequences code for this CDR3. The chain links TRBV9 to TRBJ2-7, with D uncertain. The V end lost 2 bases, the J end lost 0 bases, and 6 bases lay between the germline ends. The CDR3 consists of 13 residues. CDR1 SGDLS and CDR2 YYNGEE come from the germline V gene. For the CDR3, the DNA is TGTGCCAGCAGCGTTTCGGCCTCCTACGAGCAGTACTTC. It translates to CASSVSASYEQYF.

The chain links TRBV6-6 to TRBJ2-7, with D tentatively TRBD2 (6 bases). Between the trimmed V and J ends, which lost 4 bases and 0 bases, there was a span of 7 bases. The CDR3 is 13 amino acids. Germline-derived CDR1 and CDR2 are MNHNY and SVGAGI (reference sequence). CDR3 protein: CASSSGGSYEQYF. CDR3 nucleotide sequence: TGTGCCAGCAGTTCCGGGGGCTCCTACGAGCAGTACTTC.

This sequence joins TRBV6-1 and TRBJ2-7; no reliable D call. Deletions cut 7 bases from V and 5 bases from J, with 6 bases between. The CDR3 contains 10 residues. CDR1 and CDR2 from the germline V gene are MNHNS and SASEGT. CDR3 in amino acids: CASNAHEQYF. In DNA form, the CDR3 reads TGTGCCAGCAACGCCCACGAGCAGTACTTC.

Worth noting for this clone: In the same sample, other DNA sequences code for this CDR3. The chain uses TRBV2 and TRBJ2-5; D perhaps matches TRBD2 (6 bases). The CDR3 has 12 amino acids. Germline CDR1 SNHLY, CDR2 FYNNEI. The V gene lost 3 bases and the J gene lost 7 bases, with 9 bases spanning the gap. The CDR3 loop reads CASSDRGGTQYF. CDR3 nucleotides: TGTGCCAGCAGTGATCGGGGAGGGACCCAGTACTTC.

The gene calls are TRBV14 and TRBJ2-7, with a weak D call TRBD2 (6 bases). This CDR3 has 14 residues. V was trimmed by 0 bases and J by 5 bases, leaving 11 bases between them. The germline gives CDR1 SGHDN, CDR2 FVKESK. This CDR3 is CASSQDWGGNEQYF. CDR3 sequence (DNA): TGTGCCAGCAGCCAAGATTGGGGCGGGAACGAGCAGTACTTC.

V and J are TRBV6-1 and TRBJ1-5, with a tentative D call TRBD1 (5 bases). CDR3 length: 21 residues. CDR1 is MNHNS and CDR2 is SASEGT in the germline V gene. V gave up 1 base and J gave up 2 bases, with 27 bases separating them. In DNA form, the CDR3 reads TGTGCCAGCAGTGAAGAAGGATCGAGGAAGGGGCCCCCCGGGCGCAATCAGCCCCAGCATTTT. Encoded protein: CASSEEGSRKGPPGRNQPQHF.

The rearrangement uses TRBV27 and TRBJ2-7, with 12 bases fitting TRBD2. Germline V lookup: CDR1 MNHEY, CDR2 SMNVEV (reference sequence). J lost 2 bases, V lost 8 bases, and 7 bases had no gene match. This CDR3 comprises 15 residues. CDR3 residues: CASYDLAGGTYEQYF. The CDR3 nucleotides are TGTGCCAGCTACGATCTAGCGGGAGGGACCTACGAGCAGTACTTC.

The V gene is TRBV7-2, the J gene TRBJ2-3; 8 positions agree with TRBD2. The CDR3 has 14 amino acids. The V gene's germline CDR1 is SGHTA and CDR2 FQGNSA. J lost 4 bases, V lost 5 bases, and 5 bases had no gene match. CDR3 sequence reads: CASSPGGSPDTQYF. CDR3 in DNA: TGTGCCAGCAGCCCGGGGGGGTCCCCAGATACGCAGTATTTT. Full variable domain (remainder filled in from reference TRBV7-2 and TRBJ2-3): GAGVSQSPSNKVTEKGKDVELRCDPISGHTALYWYRQSLGQGLEFLIYFQGNSAPDKSGLPSDRFSAERTGGSVSTLTIQRTQQEDSAVYLCASSPGGSPDTQYFGPGTRLTVL.

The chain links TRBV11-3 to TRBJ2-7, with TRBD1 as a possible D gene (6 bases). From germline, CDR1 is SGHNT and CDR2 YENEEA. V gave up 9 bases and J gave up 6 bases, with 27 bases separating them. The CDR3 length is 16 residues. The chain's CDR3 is CARKVSLRGVDSEQYF. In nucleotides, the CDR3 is TGTGCCAGAAAAGTTTCCCTCAGGGGAGTAGACAGCGAGCAGTACTTC.

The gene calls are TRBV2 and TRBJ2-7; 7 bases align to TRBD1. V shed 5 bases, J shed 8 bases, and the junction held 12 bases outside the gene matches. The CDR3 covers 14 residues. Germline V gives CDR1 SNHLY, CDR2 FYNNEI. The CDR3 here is CASSSLTGRTKQYF. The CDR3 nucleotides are TGTGCCAGCAGTTCCCTGACAGGGCGTACGAAGCAGTACTTC. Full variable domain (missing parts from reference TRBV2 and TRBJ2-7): EPEVTQTPSHQVTQMGQEVILRCVPISNHLYFYWYRQILGQKVEFLVSFYNNEISEKSEIFDDQFSVERPDGSNFTLKIRSTKLEDSAMYFCASSSLTGRTKQYFGPGTRLTVT.

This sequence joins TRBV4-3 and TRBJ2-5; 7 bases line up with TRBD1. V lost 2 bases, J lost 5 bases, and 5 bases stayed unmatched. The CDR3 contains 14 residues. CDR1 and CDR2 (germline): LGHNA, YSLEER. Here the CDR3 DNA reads TGCGCCAGCAGCCAACAGACAGGGACGGAGACCCAGTACTTC. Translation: CASSQQTGTETQYF.

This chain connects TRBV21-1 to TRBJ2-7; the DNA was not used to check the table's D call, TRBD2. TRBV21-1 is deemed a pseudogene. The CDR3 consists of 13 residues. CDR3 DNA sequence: TGTGCCAGCAGGGCGGGAGGCGCCTACGAGCAGTACTTC. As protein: CASRAGGAYEQYF.

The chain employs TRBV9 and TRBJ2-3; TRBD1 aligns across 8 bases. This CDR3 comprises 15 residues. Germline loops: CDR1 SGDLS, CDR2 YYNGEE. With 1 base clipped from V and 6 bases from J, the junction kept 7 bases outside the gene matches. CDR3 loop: CASSVIGTGGDTQYF. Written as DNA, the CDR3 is TGTGCCAGCAGCGTAATAGGAACAGGGGGGGATACGCAGTATTTT.

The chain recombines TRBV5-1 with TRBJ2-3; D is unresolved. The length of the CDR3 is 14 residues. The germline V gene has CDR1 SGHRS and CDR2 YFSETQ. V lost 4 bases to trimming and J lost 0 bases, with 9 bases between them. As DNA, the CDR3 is TGCGCCAGCAGCCCCGAACCCAGCACAGATACGCAGTATTTT. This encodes CASSPEPSTDTQYF. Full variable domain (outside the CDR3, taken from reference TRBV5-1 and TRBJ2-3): KAGVTQTPRYLIKTRGQQVTLSCSPISGHRSVSWYQQTPGQGLQFLFEYFSETQRNKGNFPGRFSGRQFSNSRSEMNVSTLELGDSALYLCASSPEPSTDTQYFGPGTRLTVL.

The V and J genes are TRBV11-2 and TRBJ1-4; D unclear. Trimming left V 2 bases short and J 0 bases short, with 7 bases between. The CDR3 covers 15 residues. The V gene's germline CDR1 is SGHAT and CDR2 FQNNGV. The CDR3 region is CASSLNSATNEKLFF. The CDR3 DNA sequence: TGTGCCAGCAGCTTAAACAGTGCAACTAATGAAAAACTGTTTTTT.

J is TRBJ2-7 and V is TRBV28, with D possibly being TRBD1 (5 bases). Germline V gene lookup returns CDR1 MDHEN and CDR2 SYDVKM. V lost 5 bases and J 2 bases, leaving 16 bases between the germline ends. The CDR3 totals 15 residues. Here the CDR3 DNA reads TGTGCCAGCAGTAGGACAATAATTTCTACCTACGAGCAGTACTTC. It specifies CASSRTIISTYEQYF.

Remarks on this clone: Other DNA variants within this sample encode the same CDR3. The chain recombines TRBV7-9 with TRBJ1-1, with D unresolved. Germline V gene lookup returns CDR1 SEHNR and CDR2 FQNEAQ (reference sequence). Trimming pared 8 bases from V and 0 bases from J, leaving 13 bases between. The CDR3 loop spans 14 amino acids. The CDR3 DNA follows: TGTGCCAGCTCCCCGACTGGCGTGAACACTGAAGCTTTCTTT. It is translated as CASSPTGVNTEAFF.

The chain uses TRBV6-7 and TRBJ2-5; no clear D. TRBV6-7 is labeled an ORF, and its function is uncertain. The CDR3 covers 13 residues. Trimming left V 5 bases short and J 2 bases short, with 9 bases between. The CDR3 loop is CASSVRQQETQYF. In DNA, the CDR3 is TGTGCCAGCAGTGTTAGGCAGCAAGAGACCCAGTACTTC.

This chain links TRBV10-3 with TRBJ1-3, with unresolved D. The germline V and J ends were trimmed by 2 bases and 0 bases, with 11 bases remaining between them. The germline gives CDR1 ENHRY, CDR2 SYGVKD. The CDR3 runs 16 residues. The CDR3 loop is CAISEEARTSGNTIYF. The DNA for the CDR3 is TGTGCCATCAGTGAGGAGGCCAGAACCTCTGGAAACACCATATATTTT.

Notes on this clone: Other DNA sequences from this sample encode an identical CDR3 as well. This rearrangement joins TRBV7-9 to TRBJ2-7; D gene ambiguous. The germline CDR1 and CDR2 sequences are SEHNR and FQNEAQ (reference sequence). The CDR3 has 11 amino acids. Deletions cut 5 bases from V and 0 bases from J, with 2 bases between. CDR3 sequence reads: CASSPSYEQYF. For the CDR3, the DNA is TGTGCCAGCAGCCCCTCCTACGAGCAGTACTTC.

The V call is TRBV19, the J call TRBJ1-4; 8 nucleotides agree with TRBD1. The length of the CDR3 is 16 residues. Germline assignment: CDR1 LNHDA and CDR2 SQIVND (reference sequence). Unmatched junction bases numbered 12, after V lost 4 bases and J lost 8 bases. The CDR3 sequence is CASSTRDRPPREKLFF. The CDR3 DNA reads TGTGCCAGTAGTACGCGGGACAGGCCACCGAGGGAAAAACTGTTTTTT.

The CDR3 here is CASRRAGQNYEQYF. The CDR3 coding sequence is TGTGCCAGTAGACGGGCTGGGCAGAACTACGAGCAGTACTTC. The gene calls are TRBV19 and TRBJ2-7; D gene ambiguous. This CDR3 has 14 amino acids. V was shortened by 6 bases and J by 3 bases, with 15 bases between the two germline ends. Germline assignment: CDR1 LNHDA and CDR2 SQIVND (reference sequence).

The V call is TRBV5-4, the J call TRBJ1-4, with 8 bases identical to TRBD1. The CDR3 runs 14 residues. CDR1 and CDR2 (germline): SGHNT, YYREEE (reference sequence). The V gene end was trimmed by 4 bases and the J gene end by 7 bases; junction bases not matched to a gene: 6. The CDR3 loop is CASSRQGAVEKLFF. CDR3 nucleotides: TGTGCCAGCAGCAGGCAGGGGGCTGTTGAAAAACTGTTTTTT.

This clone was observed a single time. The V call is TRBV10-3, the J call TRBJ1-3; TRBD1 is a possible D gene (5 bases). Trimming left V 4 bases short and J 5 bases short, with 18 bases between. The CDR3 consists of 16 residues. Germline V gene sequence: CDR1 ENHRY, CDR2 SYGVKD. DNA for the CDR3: TGTGCCATCAGTGGGGGGTCCCGAACTTTGAGAAACACCATATATTTT. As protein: CAISGGSRTLRNTIYF.

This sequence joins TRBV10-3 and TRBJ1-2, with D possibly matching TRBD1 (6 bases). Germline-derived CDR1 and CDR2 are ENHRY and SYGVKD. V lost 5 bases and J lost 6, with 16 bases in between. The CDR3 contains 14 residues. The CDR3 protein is CAISWSTGSDGYTF. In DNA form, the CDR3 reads TGTGCCATCAGTTGGTCGACAGGATCGGATGGCTACACCTTC.

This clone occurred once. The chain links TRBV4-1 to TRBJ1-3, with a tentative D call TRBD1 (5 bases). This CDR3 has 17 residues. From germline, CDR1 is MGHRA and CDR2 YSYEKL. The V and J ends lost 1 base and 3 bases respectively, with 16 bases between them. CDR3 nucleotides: TGCGCCAGCAGCCAAGCCGGGACTGGGAGGTATGGAAACACCATATATTTT. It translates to CASSQAGTGRYGNTIYF.

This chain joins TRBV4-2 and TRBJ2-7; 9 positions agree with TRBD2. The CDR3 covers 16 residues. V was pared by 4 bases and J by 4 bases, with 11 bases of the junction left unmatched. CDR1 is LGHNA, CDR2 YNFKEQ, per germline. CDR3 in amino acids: CASSLLAGVGGYEQYF. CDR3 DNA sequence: TGTGCCAGCAGCCTTTTAGCGGGAGTGGGCGGTTACGAGCAGTACTTC.

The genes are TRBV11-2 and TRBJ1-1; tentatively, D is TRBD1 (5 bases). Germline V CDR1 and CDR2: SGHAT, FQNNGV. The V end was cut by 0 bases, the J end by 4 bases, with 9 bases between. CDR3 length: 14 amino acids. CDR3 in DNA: TGTGCCAGCAGCTTAGAAGGCAGGGCCACTGAAGCTTTCTTT. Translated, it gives CASSLEGRATEAFF.